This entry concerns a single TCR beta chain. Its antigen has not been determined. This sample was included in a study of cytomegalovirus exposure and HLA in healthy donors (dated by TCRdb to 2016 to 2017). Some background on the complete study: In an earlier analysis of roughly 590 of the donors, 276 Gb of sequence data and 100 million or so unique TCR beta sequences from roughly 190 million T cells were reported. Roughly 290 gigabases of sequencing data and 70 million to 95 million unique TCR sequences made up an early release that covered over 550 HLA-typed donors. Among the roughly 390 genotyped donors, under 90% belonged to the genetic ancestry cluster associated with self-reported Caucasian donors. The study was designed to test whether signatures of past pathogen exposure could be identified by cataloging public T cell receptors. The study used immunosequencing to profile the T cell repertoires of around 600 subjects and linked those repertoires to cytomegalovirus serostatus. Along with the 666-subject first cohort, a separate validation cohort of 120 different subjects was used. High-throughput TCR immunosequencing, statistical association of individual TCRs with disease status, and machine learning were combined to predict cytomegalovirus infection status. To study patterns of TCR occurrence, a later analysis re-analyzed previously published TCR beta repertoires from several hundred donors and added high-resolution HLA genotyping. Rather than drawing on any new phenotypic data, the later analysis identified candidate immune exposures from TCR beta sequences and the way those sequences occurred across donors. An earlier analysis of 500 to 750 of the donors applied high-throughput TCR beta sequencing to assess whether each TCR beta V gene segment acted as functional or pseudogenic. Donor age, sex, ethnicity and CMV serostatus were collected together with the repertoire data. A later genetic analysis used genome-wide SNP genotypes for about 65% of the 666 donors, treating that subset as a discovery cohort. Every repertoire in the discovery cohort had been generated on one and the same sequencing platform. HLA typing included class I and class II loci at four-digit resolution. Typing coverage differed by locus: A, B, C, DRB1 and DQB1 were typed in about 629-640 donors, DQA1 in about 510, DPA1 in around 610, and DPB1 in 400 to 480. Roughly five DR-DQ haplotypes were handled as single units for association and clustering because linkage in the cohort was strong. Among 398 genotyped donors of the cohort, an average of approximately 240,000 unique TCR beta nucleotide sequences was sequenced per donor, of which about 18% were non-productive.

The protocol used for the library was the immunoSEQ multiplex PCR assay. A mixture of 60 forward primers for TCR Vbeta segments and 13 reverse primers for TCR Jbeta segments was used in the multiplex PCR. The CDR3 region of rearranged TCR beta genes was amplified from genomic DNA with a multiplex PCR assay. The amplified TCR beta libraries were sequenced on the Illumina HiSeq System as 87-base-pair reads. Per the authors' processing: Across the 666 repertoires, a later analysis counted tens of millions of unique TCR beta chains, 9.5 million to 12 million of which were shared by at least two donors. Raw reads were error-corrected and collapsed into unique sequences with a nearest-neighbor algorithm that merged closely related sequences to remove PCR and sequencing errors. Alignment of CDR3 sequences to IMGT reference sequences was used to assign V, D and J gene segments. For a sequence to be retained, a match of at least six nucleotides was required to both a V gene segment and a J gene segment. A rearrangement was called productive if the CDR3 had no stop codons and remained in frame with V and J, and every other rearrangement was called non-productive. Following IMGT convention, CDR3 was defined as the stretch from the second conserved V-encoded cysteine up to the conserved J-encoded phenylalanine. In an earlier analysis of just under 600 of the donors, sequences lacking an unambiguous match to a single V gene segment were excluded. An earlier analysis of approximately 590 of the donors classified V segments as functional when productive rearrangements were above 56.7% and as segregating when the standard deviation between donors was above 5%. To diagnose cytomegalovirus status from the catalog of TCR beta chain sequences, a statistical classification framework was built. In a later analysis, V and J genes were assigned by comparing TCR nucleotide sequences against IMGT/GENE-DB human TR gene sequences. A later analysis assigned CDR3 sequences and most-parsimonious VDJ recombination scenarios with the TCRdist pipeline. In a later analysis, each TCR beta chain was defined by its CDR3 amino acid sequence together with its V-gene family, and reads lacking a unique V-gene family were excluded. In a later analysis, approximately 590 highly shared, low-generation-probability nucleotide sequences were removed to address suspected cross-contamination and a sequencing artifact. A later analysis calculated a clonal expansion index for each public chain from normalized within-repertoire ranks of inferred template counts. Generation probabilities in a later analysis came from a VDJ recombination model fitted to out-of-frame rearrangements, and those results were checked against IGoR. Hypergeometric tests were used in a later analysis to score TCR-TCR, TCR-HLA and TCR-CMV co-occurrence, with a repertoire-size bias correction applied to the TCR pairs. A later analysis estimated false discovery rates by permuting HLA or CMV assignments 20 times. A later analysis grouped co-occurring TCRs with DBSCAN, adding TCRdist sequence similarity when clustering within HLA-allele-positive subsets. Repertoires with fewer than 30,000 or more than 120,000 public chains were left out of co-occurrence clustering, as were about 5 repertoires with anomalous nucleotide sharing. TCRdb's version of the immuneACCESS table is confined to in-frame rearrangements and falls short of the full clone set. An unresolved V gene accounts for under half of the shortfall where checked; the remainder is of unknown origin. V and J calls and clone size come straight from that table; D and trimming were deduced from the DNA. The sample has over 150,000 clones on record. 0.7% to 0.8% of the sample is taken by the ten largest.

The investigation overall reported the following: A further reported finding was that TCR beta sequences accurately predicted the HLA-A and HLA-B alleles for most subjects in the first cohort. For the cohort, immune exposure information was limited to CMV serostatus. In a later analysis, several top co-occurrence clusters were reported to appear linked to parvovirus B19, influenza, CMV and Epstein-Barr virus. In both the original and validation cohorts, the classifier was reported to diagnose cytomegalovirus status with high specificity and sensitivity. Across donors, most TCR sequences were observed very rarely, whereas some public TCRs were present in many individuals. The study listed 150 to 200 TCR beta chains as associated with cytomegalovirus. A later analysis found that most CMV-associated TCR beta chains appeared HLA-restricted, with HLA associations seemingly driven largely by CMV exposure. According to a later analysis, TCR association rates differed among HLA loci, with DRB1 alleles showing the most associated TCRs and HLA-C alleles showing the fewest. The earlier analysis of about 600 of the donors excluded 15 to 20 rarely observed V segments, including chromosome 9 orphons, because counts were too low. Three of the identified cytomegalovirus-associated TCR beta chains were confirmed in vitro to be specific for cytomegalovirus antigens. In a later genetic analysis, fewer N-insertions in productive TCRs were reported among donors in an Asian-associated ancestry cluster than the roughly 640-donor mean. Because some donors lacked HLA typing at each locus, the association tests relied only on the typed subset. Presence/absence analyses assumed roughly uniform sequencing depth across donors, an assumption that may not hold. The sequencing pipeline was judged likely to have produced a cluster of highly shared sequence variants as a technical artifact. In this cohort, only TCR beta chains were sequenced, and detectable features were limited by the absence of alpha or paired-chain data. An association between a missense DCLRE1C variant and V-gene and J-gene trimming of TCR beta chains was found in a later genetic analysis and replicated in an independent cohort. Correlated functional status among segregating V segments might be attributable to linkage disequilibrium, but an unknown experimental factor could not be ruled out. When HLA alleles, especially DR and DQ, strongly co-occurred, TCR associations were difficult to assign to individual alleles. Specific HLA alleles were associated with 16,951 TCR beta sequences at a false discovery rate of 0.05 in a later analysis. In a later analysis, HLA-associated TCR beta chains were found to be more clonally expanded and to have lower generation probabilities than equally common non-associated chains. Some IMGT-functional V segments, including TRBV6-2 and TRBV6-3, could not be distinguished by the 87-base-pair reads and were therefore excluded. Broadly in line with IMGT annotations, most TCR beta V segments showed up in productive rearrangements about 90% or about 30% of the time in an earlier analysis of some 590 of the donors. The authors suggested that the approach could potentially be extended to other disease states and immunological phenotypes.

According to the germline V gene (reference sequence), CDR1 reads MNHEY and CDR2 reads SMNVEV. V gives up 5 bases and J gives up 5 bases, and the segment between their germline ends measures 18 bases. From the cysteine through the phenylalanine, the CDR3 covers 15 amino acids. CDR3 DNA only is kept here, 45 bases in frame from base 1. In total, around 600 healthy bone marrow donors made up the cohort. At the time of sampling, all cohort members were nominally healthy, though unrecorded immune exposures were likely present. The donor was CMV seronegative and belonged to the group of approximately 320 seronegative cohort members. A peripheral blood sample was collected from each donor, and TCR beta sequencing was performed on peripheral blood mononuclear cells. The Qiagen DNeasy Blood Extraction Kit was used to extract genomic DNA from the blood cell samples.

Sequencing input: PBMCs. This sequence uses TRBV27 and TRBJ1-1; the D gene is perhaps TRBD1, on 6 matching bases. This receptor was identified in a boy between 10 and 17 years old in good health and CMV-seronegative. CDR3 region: CASSPGTPSQTEAFF. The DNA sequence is TGTGCCAGCAGTCCTGGGACACCCAGCCAAACTGAAGCTTTCTTT.